This T cell receptor (beta chain) was profiled in a study of blood T cell repertoires in COVID-19. Background on the study: Collection of acute and convalescent COVID-19 samples took place in the United States, Italy and Spain.

Profiling relied on immunoSEQ multiplex PCR, and the TCRdb table lists in-frame clones only, not all of them. Of 15,000 to 20,000 clones listed, 85% to 90% are singletons. The CDR3 loop spans 13 amino acids. Germline assignment: CDR1 MDHEN and CDR2 SYDVKM. V shed 8 bases, J shed 3 bases, and the junction held 4 bases outside the gene matches. Sequences were obtained from peripheral blood. The chain carries TRBV28 and TRBJ1-5; 7 bases are a match to TRBD1. The receptor was derived from a woman of 80 years or more with COVID-19, enrolled during active disease. This CDR3 is CASHRGINQPQHF. The CDR3 DNA reads as TGTGCCAGCCACAGGGGAATCAATCAGCCCCAGCATTTT.